Each of the 9 T cell receptor beta chains below was sequenced from the same sample in a study of OX40 agonist ivuxolimab in advanced cancers. Produced via immunoSEQ multiplex PCR; TCRdb's table is partial and in-frame only. The sample has about 38,000 clones, about 83% seen once. Sequencing was performed on CD4+ or CD8+ T cells sorted from blood, taken in a trial of the OX40 agonist ivuxolimab. Source of these receptors: an adult with an advanced solid tumor such as melanoma, head and neck, liver or kidney cancer.

In this sample, this clone is medium-sized. The rearrangement uses TRBV4-1 and TRBJ1-2; maybe TRBD1 (6 bases). Germline assignment: CDR1 MGHRA and CDR2 YSYEKL. Trimming took 0 bases from V and 7 from J, leaving 6 bases between them. CDR3 length equals 12 residues. CDR3 DNA: TGCGCCAGCAGCCAAGAGACAGGTGGCTACACCTTC. This translates into CASSQETGGYTF.

V usage is TRBV14 and J usage is TRBJ2-7; no reliable D call. Germline CDR1 reads SGHDN; CDR2 reads FVKESK. This CDR3 contains 15 residues. V dropped 4 bases and J dropped 2 bases, with 15 bases sitting between them. The CDR3 loop reads CASSRAGPLAYEQYF. DNA for the CDR3: TGTGCCAGCAGCCGCGCCGGGCCCTTAGCCTACGAGCAGTACTTC.

This clone has only a few counts. The J gene is TRBJ1-1, the V gene TRBV5-6, with D hard to call. Trimming took off 1 base at V and 6 bases at J, with 7 bases between the two ends. Germline values: CDR1 SGHDT, CDR2 YYEEEE. This CDR3 contains 12 residues. CDR3 sequence reads: CASSLLGPEAFF. CDR3 nucleotides: TGTGCCAGCAGCTTGCTCGGACCTGAAGCTTTCTTT.

The V gene is TRBV5-1, the J gene TRBJ2-3; no clear D. The CDR3 loop spans 15 amino acids. V lost 4 bases, J lost 4 bases, and 16 bases lay in between. Germline loops: CDR1 SGHRS, CDR2 YFSETQ. The CDR3 region is CASSPDMADSDTQYF. The CDR3 nucleotides are TGCGCCAGCAGCCCCGACATGGCTGATTCAGATACGCAGTATTTT.

The CDR3 loop reads CASSLVGVSNQPQHF. CDR3 nucleotide sequence: TGTGCCAGCAGTTTAGTCGGGGTCTCCAATCAGCCCCAGCATTTT. The chain recombines TRBV2 with TRBJ1-5; the D is unclear. The CDR3 consists of 15 residues. The V gene's germline CDR1 is SNHLY and CDR2 FYNNEI. Trimming shortened V by 5 bases and J by 3 bases, and 14 bases separated the two germline ends.

V gene TRBV5-4 combines with J gene TRBJ2-7; TRBD1 matches at 9 bases. V trimming: 3 bases; J trimming: 2 bases; junction bases outside the gene matches: 9. The germline CDR1 and CDR2 sequences are SGHNT and YYREEE (reference sequence). The CDR3 length is 16 residues. CDR3 loop: CASSSQGASGPYEQYF. DNA for the CDR3: TGTGCCAGCAGCTCACAGGGGGCTAGCGGCCCCTACGAGCAGTACTTC.

In this sample, this clone turned up once. V gene TRBV4-3 combines with J gene TRBJ2-3; D is possibly TRBD2 (5 bases). Germline V gene sequence: CDR1 LGHNA, CDR2 YSLEER. V lost 1 base, J lost 5 bases, and 13 bases lay in between. The CDR3 contains 15 residues. The CDR3 DNA is TGCGCCAGCAGCCAAGGGACCACTAGGTTAGATACGCAGTATTTT. Its translation: CASSQGTTRLDTQYF.

The chain combines TRBV6-6 with TRBJ1-3; no reliable D call. Germline V CDR1 and CDR2: MNHNY, SVGAGI (reference sequence). The CDR3 is 15 residues long. V was shortened by 7 bases and J by 2 bases, with 15 bases between the two germline ends. CDR3 sequence (DNA): TGTGCCAGCAAAGATAAGACCAGGACTGGAAACACCATATATTTT. Residues: CASKDKTRTGNTIYF.

V is TRBV5-4 and J is TRBJ2-5; D gene unclear. The J call is in doubt because the DNA end fits TRBJ2-7 better. Germline CDR1 and CDR2: SGHNT and YYREEE (reference sequence). The CDR3 extends over 14 amino acids. The CDR3 reads CASSPDVLSYEQYF. The CDR3 coding sequence is TGTGCCAGCAGCCCGGATGTTCTGTCCTACGAGCAGTACTTC.